In this sample, the clone carrying this T cell receptor (beta chain) turned up once. The antigen remains undetermined. This sample is drawn from a study of siplizumab effects on memory and regulatory T cells. Germline V gene lookup returns CDR1 MNHEY and CDR2 SMNVEV (reference sequence). The CDR3 has 14 amino acids. Trimming pared 2 bases from V and 5 bases from J, leaving 12 bases between. Assays covered 10^5 or so TCR templates per sample. Assay used: immunoSEQ multiplex PCR; TCRdb lists only in-frame clones, some missing. The profile shows fewer than 100,000 clones, 85% to 95% of them singletons. Broader study findings: Sequences below about 10^-5 frequency were poorly captured, limiting mapping of alloreactive clones.

Sequencing was done on a sample of CD8+ T cells sorted from blood. The receptor was isolated from a human donor in good health. This chain links TRBV27 with TRBJ1-1, with a tentative D call TRBD1 (6 bases). The CDR3 spells CASSLNQGQTEAFF. The CDR3 DNA sequence: TGTGCCAGCAGTTTAAATCAGGGGCAAACTGAAGCTTTCTTT.